These 3 T cell receptor beta chains were all obtained from the same sample, sequenced in a study of T cells in localized non-small cell lung cancer. Only in-frame clones appear in the TCRdb table, and some are missing; sequencing was by immunoSEQ multiplex PCR. The data hold about 2,900 clones, with around 25% observed a single time. The sample in question was lung tumor tissue, obtained before any cancer treatment. The receptors were gathered from a male donor at least 60 years old with stage III lung adenocarcinoma.

The chain joins TRBV19 to TRBJ2-7; possibly TRBD1 or TRBD2 for D (5 bases each). This CDR3 contains 12 residues. The V gene lost 10 bases and the J gene lost 2 bases, with 12 bases spanning the gap. The germline V gene has CDR1 LNHDA and CDR2 SQIVND (reference sequence). In DNA form, the CDR3 reads TGTGCCACTGGGACCCTCGCCTACGAGCAGTACTTC. This gives the protein CATGTLAYEQYF. The variable domain in full, with the rest retrieved from reference TRBV19 and TRBJ2-7, is DGGITQSPKYLFRKEGQNVTLSCEQNLNHDAMYWYRQDPGQGLRLIYYSQIVNDFQKGDIAEGYSVSREKKESFPLTVTSAQKNPTAFYLCATGTLAYEQYFGPGTRLTVT.

A few counts support this clone. V usage is TRBV15 and J usage is TRBJ2-7; weak D call: TRBD1 (7 bases). The V gene's germline CDR1 is LNHNV and CDR2 YYDKDF (reference sequence). V was trimmed by 1 base and J by 4 bases, leaving 23 bases between them. The CDR3 runs to 18 residues. As DNA, the CDR3 is TGTGCCACCAGCAGAGTTGATTTCGGGCGGGACAGCAAGTACGAGCAGTACTTC. Translation gives CATSRVDFGRDSKYEQYF.

This clone was picked up a small number of times. The chain has TRBV6-8 and TRBJ1-4, with a weak D call TRBD1 (5 bases). The germline V gene has CDR1 MNHGY and CDR2 SAAAGT. Trimming pared 7 bases from V and 5 bases from J, leaving 11 bases between. The CDR3 covers 13 residues. CDR3 residues: CASKGTGNEKLFF. The CDR3 coding sequence is TGTGCCAGCAAGGGGACTGGGAATGAAAAACTGTTTTTT.